This TCR beta chain was profiled in a study of control samples from healthy donors and cancer patients. The CDR3 loop spans 17 amino acids. The V segment lost 1 base and the J segment 0 bases; nucleotides outside the gene matches: 4. Per the germline V gene, CDR1 is SGHAT and CDR2 is FQNNGV. Method: immunoSEQ multiplex PCR; TCRdb's copy keeps in-frame clones and lacks some. The sample has around 250,000 clones, roughly four fifths seen once. Material for sequencing was PBMCs. The chain uses TRBV11-2 and TRBJ2-1, with 9 bases fitting TRBD1. This clonotype was obtained from an older woman with lung cancer. The CDR3 DNA reads TGTGCCAGCAGCTTAGGTGGGACAGGGAGCTCCTACAATGAGCAGTTCTTC. Encoded protein: CASSLGGTGSSYNEQFF.